This T cell receptor beta chain came from a study of T-cell reconstitution after alpha-beta-depleted transplantation in children. Study-wide results and limits: T-cell counts and diversity were attributed mostly to newly produced T cells one year after transplant. Roughly two months post-transplant, alpha-beta T cells reportedly originated from several hundred graft clones that had expanded. Recipient T cells and thymic progenitors that survived were the source of the high TCRbeta diversity seen at day 60 in some patients.

Germline-derived CDR1 and CDR2 are MNHEY and SMNVEV (reference sequence). CDR3 length equals 14 residues. V gave up 2 bases and J gave up 1 base, with 6 bases separating them. Notes on this clonotype: The antigen is not known.

The library targeted TCRbeta and was prepared with unique molecular identifiers. In TCRdb, the PCR reads were re-called with MiXCR into one record per CDR3 protein. The sample lists a few hundred thousand distinct CDR3 sequences, 20% to 30% occurring once. This TCR came from a boy in the first two years of life with Wiskott-Aldrich syndrome, due to receive a stem cell transplant. This sequence joins TRBV27 and TRBJ1-5; D remains ambiguous. The sequencing here drew on PBMCs, taken before TCRalphabeta/CD19-depleted stem cell transplant. The chain's CDR3 is CASSLGWSNQPQHF. CDR3 in DNA: TGTGCCAGCAGTTTAGGTTGGAGCAATCAGCCCCAGCATTTT.